This note documents a single T cell receptor beta chain sequence. Its antigen is unknown. The record originates from a study of blood T cells in healthy people across ages. Findings and caveats of the study: Age advanced and TCR beta diversity per million T cells fell, roughly linearly. Diversity estimates drawn from one million T cells were deemed underestimates.

For the second PCR, which ran for 7 to 11 cycles, a sample-barcoded 5' primer and a J-beta primer mix were used. TCRdb itself ran the 5' RACE reads through MiXCR, one entry per CDR3 protein. This table holds about 1.4 million distinct CDR3 sequences, 45% to 70% found once. CDR1 and CDR2 from the germline V gene are MNHNS and SASEGT. The germline V and J ends were trimmed by 1 base and 1 base, with 7 bases remaining between them. CDR3 length equals 14 residues. Sample: blood. This TCR derives from a man in his late teens or twenties in good health. The chain is built from TRBV6-1 and TRBJ1-2; no firm D call. CDR3 residues: CASSEGTVNYGYTF. In DNA, the CDR3 is TGTGCCAGCAGTGAAGGCACGGTTAACTATGGCTACACCTTC.